This T cell receptor beta chain stems from a study of blood T cell repertoires in COVID-19. Background on the study: Specimens from acute and convalescent COVID-19 originated in the United States, Italy and Spain.

Measured with immunoSEQ multiplex PCR; TCRdb has only the in-frame clones, and not every one. The sample carries some 50,000 clones, roughly nine tenths recorded once. The V segment lost 6 bases and the J segment 6 bases; nucleotides outside the gene matches: 10. CDR1 is KGHDR, CDR2 SFDVKD, per germline. The CDR3 covers 16 residues. This TCR derives from a man aged 55 to 70 with acute or convalescent COVID-19. The sequenced sample was peripheral blood. The J gene is TRBJ2-1, the V gene TRBV24-1; 10 bases agree with TRBD1. CDR3 DNA sequence: TGTGCCACCAGTCCTTCCACGGGACAGGGGTTCAATGAGCAGTTCTTC. Residues: CATSPSTGQGFNEQFF.